This T cell receptor (beta chain) was identified in a study of T-cell memory formation after mild COVID-19. TCRdb re-called the 5' RACE reads through MiXCR, storing one row per CDR3 protein. The table has tens of thousands of distinct CDR3 sequences, 11% to 15% seen once. Germline V gene data show CDR1 as SGDLS and CDR2 as YYNGEE. Unmatched junction bases numbered 5, after V lost 3 bases and J lost 3 bases. CDR3 length equals 16 residues. Material: PBMCs or a T cell subset sorted from them (not recorded which). This sequence joins TRBV9 and TRBJ2-1; 11 bases fit TRBD2. The origin of this receptor is an adult woman who had mild COVID-19 (a few samples of this study predate the infection). Cell type and time point are not known. The CDR3 DNA reads TGTGCCAGCAGCGCTTTAGCGGGGGGGAACTACAATGAGCAGTTCTTC. Its translation: CASSALAGGNYNEQFF.